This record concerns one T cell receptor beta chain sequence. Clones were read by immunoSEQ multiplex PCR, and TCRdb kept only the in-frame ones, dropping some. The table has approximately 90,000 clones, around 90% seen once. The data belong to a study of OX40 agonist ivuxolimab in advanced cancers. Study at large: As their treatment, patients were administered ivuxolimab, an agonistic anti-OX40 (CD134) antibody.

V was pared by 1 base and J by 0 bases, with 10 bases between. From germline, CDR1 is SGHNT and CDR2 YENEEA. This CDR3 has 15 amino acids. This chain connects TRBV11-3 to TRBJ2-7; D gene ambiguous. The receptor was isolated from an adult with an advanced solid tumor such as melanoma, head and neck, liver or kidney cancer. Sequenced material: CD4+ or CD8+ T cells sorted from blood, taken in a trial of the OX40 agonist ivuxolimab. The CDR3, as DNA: TGTGCCAGCAGCTTAGTTGGGGTCGGCTCCTACGAGCAGTACTTC. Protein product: CASSLVGVGSYEQYF.